The 4 T cell receptor beta chains below come from one sample, sequenced in a study of blood T cells in healthy people across ages. With a J-beta primer mix and a sample-barcoded 5' primer, a second PCR ran about 7 to 11 cycles. Each CDR3 protein gets one entry after TCRdb re-called the 5' RACE reads with MiXCR. This table has over 1,200,000 distinct CDR3 sequences, approximately 60% appearing once. The sequenced sample consisted of blood. Receptors were obtained from a man in his late teens or twenties in good health.

DNA of the CDR3: TGTGCCAGCAGCTTAGATAGGATCTATGGAGGCTACACCTTC. Protein: CASSLDRIYGGYTF. This chain links TRBV11-2 with TRBJ1-2; D gene ambiguous. This CDR3 is built from 14 residues. Germline V gene sequence: CDR1 SGHAT, CDR2 FQNNGV. The V gene lost 0 bases and the J gene lost 8 bases, with 13 bases spanning the gap.

This chain connects TRBV27 to TRBJ1-5; no firm D call. V was shortened by 2 bases and J by 2 bases, with 7 bases between the two germline ends. CDR1 is MNHEY, CDR2 SMNVEV, per germline (reference sequence). CDR3 length: 14 residues. CDR3 nucleotide sequence: TGTGCCAGCAGTTTACTGGAGGGCAATCAGCCCCAGCATTTT. Residues: CASSLLEGNQPQHF.

This clonotype was seen a handful of times. The chain is built from TRBV7-6 and TRBJ1-1; 8 bases are shared with TRBD1. Germline CDR1 and CDR2: SGHVS and FNYEAQ. The CDR3 consists of 16 residues. The trim removed 0 bases at V and 0 bases at J, leaving 3 bases unmatched. CDR3 nucleotides: TGTGCCAGCAGCTTAGCAAGGACAGGGCTGAACACTGAAGCTTTCTTT. It yields the protein CASSLARTGLNTEAFF.

V and J are TRBV25-1 and TRBJ1-2; tentatively, D is TRBD1 (5 bases). The CDR3 is made up of 15 amino acids. The V end was cut by 3 bases, the J end by 6 bases, with 17 bases between. Germline-derived CDR1 and CDR2 are MGHDK and SYGVNS. The CDR3 here is CASSDPGTAKDGYTF. The DNA of the CDR3 is TGTGCCAGCAGTGACCCCGGGACTGCTAAGGATGGCTACACCTTC.